This entry lists 20 T cell receptor beta chains sequenced from one sample in a study of radiotherapy plus CTLA-4 blockade in lung cancer. Assay used: immunoSEQ multiplex PCR; TCRdb lists only in-frame clones, some missing. The table lists some 94,000 clones, approximately 80% of them singletons, with about 25% in the top ten. Sequenced material: peripheral blood, taken from a patient treated with radiotherapy plus ipilimumab. These TCRs come from a human donor with non-small cell lung cancer that progressed on radiotherapy plus ipilimumab.

This clone was counted a single time. The chain uses TRBV2 and TRBJ2-2; 14 bases are shared with TRBD2. The germline V gene has CDR1 SNHLY and CDR2 FYNNEI. CDR3 length: 19 residues. Trimming at V came to 3 bases and at J to 5 bases, leaving 11 bases not matched to a gene. CDR3 loop: CASSETTGLAGVGTGELFF. The CDR3 DNA reads as TGTGCCAGCAGTGAGACAACGGGACTAGCGGGAGTTGGGACCGGGGAGCTGTTTTTT.

V is TRBV29-1 and J is TRBJ2-1; D is ambiguous. Germline CDR1 reads SQVTM; CDR2 reads ANQGSEA. V was clipped by 3 bases and J by 4 bases, with 4 bases between them. CDR3 length: 11 amino acids. This CDR3 is CSVELYNEQFF. The CDR3 bases are TGCAGCGTTGAGCTATACAATGAGCAGTTCTTC.

The V and J genes are TRBV29-1 and TRBJ2-4, with 8 bases matching TRBD1. Germline CDR1 reads SQVTM; CDR2 reads ANQGSEA. The junction had 11 bases not matched to a gene; V was cut back by 4 bases and J by 0 bases. CDR3 length: 17 amino acids. The DNA of the CDR3 is TGCAGCGTTGGTGGTTCAGGGGGCAACTTAGCCAAAAACATTCAGTACTTC. Protein: CSVGGSGGNLAKNIQYF.

This clone was seen a few times. V usage is TRBV28 and J usage is TRBJ1-4; D uncertain. This CDR3 region has 13 residues. Germline V CDR1 and CDR2: MDHEN, SYDVKM. V was pared by 9 bases and J by 3 bases, with 11 bases between. The DNA for the CDR3 is TGTGCCAGTACGACGGTTTCTAATGAAAAACTGTTTTTT. Protein sequence: CASTTVSNEKLFF.

This chain joins TRBV30 and TRBJ1-5, with a tentative D call TRBD1 (5 bases). Per the germline V gene, CDR1 is GTSNPN and CDR2 is SVGIG (reference sequence). Trimming removed 1 base from V and 9 bases from J, with 19 bases in between. The CDR3 runs to 15 residues. The DNA for the CDR3 is TGTGCCTGGAGTGAGGCCGGGACCGTACCTGGGCCCCAGCATTTT. Its protein product is CAWSEAGTVPGPQHF.

The V call is TRBV2, the J call TRBJ1-2; TRBD1 agrees at 7 bases. Germline CDR1 and CDR2: SNHLY and FYNNEI. The junction had 9 bases not matched to a gene; V was cut back by 9 bases and J by 5 bases. The CDR3 runs to 13 residues. CDR3: CASLGQGVYGYTF. CDR3 DNA: TGTGCCAGTCTTGGGCAGGGGGTTTATGGCTACACCTTC.

To note about this clone: Its ends do not fully match the called genes, so a read error is possible. This sequence joins TRBV20-1 and TRBJ1-2; D uncertain. The CDR3 runs to 10 residues. Per the germline V gene, CDR1 is DFQATT and CDR2 is SNEGSKA (reference sequence). CDR3 nucleotides: TGCAGTGCTAGAGATCTTCATTCCGGCTTC. Its translation is CSARDLHSGF.

In this sample, this clone turned up once. V and J are TRBV5-6 and TRBJ1-1, with D tentatively TRBD1 (6 bases). The CDR3 is 17 amino acids. V lost 0 bases to trimming and J lost 4 bases, with 19 bases between them. The germline CDR1 and CDR2 sequences are SGHDT and YYEEEE. CDR3 nucleotide sequence: TGTGCCAGCAGCTTGGGAGGACAGATTTCGGTTGGCACTGAAGCTTTCTTT. Encoded protein: CASSLGGQISVGTEAFF.

A few counts support this clone. The chain carries TRBV19 and TRBJ2-1; 9 bases agree with TRBD2. In germline, CDR1 is LNHDA, CDR2 SQIVND (reference sequence). Trimming removed 3 bases from V and 2 bases from J; junction bases left unmatched: 5. The CDR3 extends over 16 amino acids. The DNA of the CDR3 is TGTGCCAGTAGTATTCTCGAGCGGGGGGCCTACAATGAGCAGTTCTTC. Translating gives CASSILERGAYNEQFF.

V usage is TRBV5-1 and J usage is TRBJ2-1; TRBD2 might be the D (6 bases). Trimming left V 4 bases short and J 5 bases short, with 13 bases between. The CDR3 sequence is 14 residues long. Germline V lookup: CDR1 SGHRS, CDR2 YFSETQ. CDR3 nucleotides: TGCGCCAGCAGCCCCACGACTAGGAACAATGAGCAGTTCTTC. As protein: CASSPTTRNNEQFF.

The chain uses TRBV27 and TRBJ1-1; D ambiguous. The V gene lost 3 bases and the J gene lost 1 base, with 9 bases spanning the gap. Germline CDR1 MNHEY, CDR2 SMNVEV (reference sequence). The CDR3 runs to 14 residues. The CDR3 DNA reads TGTGCCAGCAGTTTTGAGGCGGCGAACACTGAAGCTTTCTTT. It codes for CASSFEAANTEAFF.

The rearrangement links TRBV5-8 to TRBJ1-1; 7 bases line up with TRBD1. This CDR3 region has 14 residues. J lost 7 bases, V lost 0 bases, and 6 bases had no gene match. Looked up from germline, CDR1 is SGHTS and CDR2 is YDEGEE. CDR3 sequence: CASSLEGQIREAFF. The CDR3, as DNA: TGTGCCAGCAGCTTGGAGGGACAGATTCGTGAAGCTTTCTTT. Full variable domain (missing parts from reference TRBV5-8 and TRBJ1-1): EAGVTQSPTHLIKTRGQQATLRCSPISGHTSVYWYQQALGLGLQFLLWYDEGEERNRGNFPPRFSGRQFPNYSSELNVNALELEDSALYLCASSLEGQIREAFFGQGTRLTVV.

This chain links TRBV13 with TRBJ1-2, with D perhaps matching TRBD1 (6 bases). The V gene's germline CDR1 is PRHDT and CDR2 FYEKMQ (reference sequence). CDR3 length equals 15 residues. Trimming stripped 4 bases from V and 0 bases from J, with 12 bases between. This CDR3 reads CASSYRTVANYGYTF. The CDR3 region has the DNA TGTGCCAGCAGCTACCGGACAGTAGCTAACTATGGCTACACCTTC.

This clone has only one observation. This chain connects TRBV29-1 to TRBJ2-7, with D unclear. Looked up from germline, CDR1 is SQVTM and CDR2 is ANQGSEA. The germline V and J ends were trimmed by 4 bases and 2 bases, with 12 bases remaining between them. This CDR3 spans 13 amino acids. This CDR3 reads CSVGGPRPYEQYF. DNA for the CDR3: TGCAGCGTTGGCGGACCTCGGCCCTACGAGCAGTACTTC.

Only a few counts were recorded for this clone. J is TRBJ2-1 and V is TRBV18; D gene ambiguous. Trimming stripped 3 bases from V and 4 bases from J, with 7 bases between. This CDR3 spans 13 amino acids. Per germline, CDR1 KGHSH and CDR2 LQKENI. This CDR3 reads CASSPDRYNEQFF. In nucleotides, the CDR3 is TGTGCCAGCTCACCGGACCGATACAATGAGCAGTTCTTC.

With regard to this clone: Additional DNA sequences in this sample encode the identical CDR3. The chain combines TRBV28 with TRBJ2-5; D is unresolved. V lost 4 bases, J lost 4 bases, and 7 bases lay in between. The V gene's germline CDR1 is MDHEN and CDR2 SYDVKM. The CDR3 runs 12 residues. This chain's CDR3 is CASSSWRETQYF. In nucleotides, the CDR3 is TGTGCCAGCAGTTCCTGGAGAGAGACCCAGTACTTC.

The V call is TRBV10-3, the J call TRBJ2-1, with 8 bases aligning to TRBD1. The germline V gene has CDR1 ENHRY and CDR2 SYGVKD. V dropped 6 bases and J dropped 5; count of bases not matched to a gene: 9. CDR3 size: 15 residues. The CDR3 nucleotides read TGTGCCATCAGCGCAGGACAGGGAGGAAACAATGAGCAGTTCTTC. This encodes CAISAGQGGNNEQFF.

The genes are TRBV7-3 and TRBJ2-6, with D maybe TRBD1 (6 bases). The CDR3 covers 17 residues. Germline CDR1 SGHTA, CDR2 FQGTGA. The ends were cut back, 1 base at V and 2 bases at J, with 12 bases in the middle. CDR3 residues: CASSLMGTGTGANVLTF. The CDR3 DNA sequence: TGTGCCAGCAGCTTAATGGGTACAGGGACTGGGGCCAACGTCCTGACTTTC.

The chain is built from TRBV9 and TRBJ2-3; D not certain. CDR3 length equals 15 residues. Germline lookup yields CDR1 SGDLS and CDR2 YYNGEE. Between the trimmed V and J ends, which lost 0 bases and 7 bases, there was a span of 15 bases. CDR3 in DNA: TGTGCCAGCAGCGTAGACAGTCGTGCCCCAAATACGCAGTATTTT. Translated, it gives CASSVDSRAPNTQYF.

The CDR3 sequence is CASSTRQGVNTGELFF. In nucleotides, the CDR3 is TGTGCCAGCAGCACCCGACAGGGGGTAAACACCGGGGAGCTGTTTTTT. The chain uses TRBV9 and TRBJ2-2; 9 nucleotides align to TRBD1. The CDR3 has 16 amino acids. The V segment lost 4 bases and the J segment 2 bases; nucleotides outside the gene matches: 6. Germline-derived CDR1 and CDR2 are SGDLS and YYNGEE.